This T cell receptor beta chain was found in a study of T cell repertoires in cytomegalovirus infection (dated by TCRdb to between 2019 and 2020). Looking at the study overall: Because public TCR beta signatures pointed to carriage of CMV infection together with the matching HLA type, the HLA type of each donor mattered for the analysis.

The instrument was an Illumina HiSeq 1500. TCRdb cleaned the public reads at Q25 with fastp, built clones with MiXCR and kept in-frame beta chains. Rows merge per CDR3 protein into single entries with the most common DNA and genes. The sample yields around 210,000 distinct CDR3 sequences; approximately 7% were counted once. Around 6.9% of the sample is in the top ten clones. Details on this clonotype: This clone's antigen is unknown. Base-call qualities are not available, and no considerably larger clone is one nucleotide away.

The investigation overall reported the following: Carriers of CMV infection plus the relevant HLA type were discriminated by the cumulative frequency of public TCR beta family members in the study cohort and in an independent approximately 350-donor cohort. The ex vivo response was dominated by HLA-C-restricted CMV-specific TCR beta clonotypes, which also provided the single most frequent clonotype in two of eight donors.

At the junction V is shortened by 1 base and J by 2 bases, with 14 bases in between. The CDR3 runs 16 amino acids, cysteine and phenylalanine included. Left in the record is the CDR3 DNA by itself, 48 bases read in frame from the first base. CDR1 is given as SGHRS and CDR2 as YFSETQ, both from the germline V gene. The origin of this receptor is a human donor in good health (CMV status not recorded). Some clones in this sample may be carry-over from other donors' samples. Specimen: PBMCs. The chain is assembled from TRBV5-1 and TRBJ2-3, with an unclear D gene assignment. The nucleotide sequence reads TGCGCCAGCAGCTTGATCGAAACCACTTTCACAGATACGCAGTATTTT. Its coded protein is CASSLIETTFTDTQYF.